These 23 T cell receptor beta chains were sequenced from one sample in a study of T cell clonality in common variable immunodeficiency. TCRdb's copy holds only in-frame clones and misses some; the assay was immunoSEQ multiplex PCR. The specimen has under 40,000 clones, none found just once. The sample consisted of peripheral blood mononuclear cells. All receptors derive from a person between 18 and 70 years old in good health.

There are many counts of this clone. The read stops 3 residues short of the end of the CDR3; the missing end is completed from the germline J gene. The V gene is TRBV7-2, the J gene TRBJ2-3; D remains unclear. This CDR3 is built from 14 residues. V was shortened by 1 base and J by 4 bases, with 9 bases between the two germline ends. Germline values: CDR1 SGHTA, CDR2 FQGNSA. CDR3 DNA (partial): TGTGCCAGCAGCTTAGGTTCTCCCCCAGATACG. Encoded protein: CASSLGSPPDT. The entire CDR3 is CASSLGSPPDTQYF.

The table lists this clone with many counts. The read terminates 3 residues before the CDR3 end, so the remaining end is supplied by the germline J gene. This chain uses TRBV12-3 or TRBV12-4 with TRBJ2-7; TRBD1 matches at 7 bases. This CDR3 is built from 12 residues. Trimming cost V 6 bases and J 3 bases; bases outside gene matches: 2. This CDR3 reads CASSGTDYEQYF. The CDR3 DNA, read in part, is TGTGCCAGCAGCGGGACAGACTACGAG.

This clone appeared many times. From the germline J gene comes the end of the CDR3, since the read stops 3 residues before it. The chain is built from TRBV7-2 and TRBJ1-3; no clear D. The CDR3 runs to 14 residues. Trimming took 1 base from V and 1 from J, leaving 5 bases between them. CDR1 and CDR2 from the germline V gene are SGHTA and FQGNSA. The DNA read from the CDR3 is TGTGCCAGCAGCTTAGGGGCATCTGGAAACACC. Translated, it gives CASSLGASGNT. In full, the CDR3 reads CASSLGASGNTIYF. Variable domain in full (rest from reference TRBV7-2 and TRBJ1-3): GAGVSQSPSNKVTEKGKDVELRCDPISGHTALYWYRQSLGQGLEFLIYFQGNSAPDKSGLPSDRFSAERTGGSVSTLTIQRTQQEDSAVYLCASSLGASGNTIYFGEGSWLTVV.

Turning to this clone: Read coverage stops 3 residues before the CDR3 terminus; the germline J gene supplies the remainder. This chain links TRBV13 with TRBJ2-2; 12 bases align to TRBD2. This CDR3 contains 16 residues. J gave up 5 bases and V 3 bases, and 4 bases lay outside the gene matches. The germline V gene has CDR1 PRHDT and CDR2 FYEKMQ (reference sequence). CDR3 loop: CASSFGLAGHTGELFF. The DNA read from the CDR3 is TGTGCCAGCAGCTTTGGACTAGCGGGACATACCGGGGAG.

This clone was seen ten or more times. The read ends 3 residues shy of where the CDR3 ends; the end is completed using the germline J gene. The chain recombines TRBV7-9 with TRBJ1-1; 7 nucleotides agree with TRBD1. Germline loops: CDR1 SEHNR, CDR2 FQNEAQ (reference sequence). V shed 5 bases and J 7 bases; nucleotides not matched to a gene: 10. This CDR3 comprises 14 residues. Incomplete CDR3 DNA: TGTGCCAGCAGCAGAAAAGGGACAGCGCTTGAA. This sequence encodes CASSRKGTALE. The whole CDR3 sequence is CASSRKGTALEAFF. Full variable domain (rest looked up from reference TRBV7-9 and TRBJ1-1): DTGVSQNPRHKITKRGQNVTFRCDPISEHNRLYWYRQTLGQGPEFLTYFQNEAQLEKSRLLSDRFSAERPKGSFSTLEIQRTEQGDSAMYLCASSRKGTALEAFFGQGTRLTVV.

This clone was observed many times. The sequence runs out 3 residues before the end of the CDR3; the remainder is reconstructed from the germline J gene. The chain employs TRBV2 and TRBJ2-3, with 11 bases matching TRBD2. Germline CDR1 and CDR2: SNHLY and FYNNEI. The CDR3 has 17 amino acids. The junction had 8 bases not matched to a gene; V was cut back by 4 bases and J by 2 bases. This CDR3 reads CASSAPGTSGITDTQYF. The sequenced CDR3 bases are TGTGCCAGCAGTGCCCCCGGGACTAGCGGAATCACAGATACG.

The table lists this clone with many counts. The read ends 3 residues shy of where the CDR3 ends; the end is completed using the germline J gene. This chain connects TRBV29-1 to TRBJ1-1; D not resolved. Germline assignment: CDR1 SQVTM and CDR2 ANQGSEA. CDR3 length equals 13 residues. V dropped 3 bases and J dropped 1 base, with 9 bases sitting between them. The CDR3 bases that were read are TGCAGCGTTGATTGGGCAGGGAACACTGAA. Translating it yields CSVDWAGNTE. The whole CDR3 protein reads CSVDWAGNTEAFF. Combining the CDR3 with reference TRBV29-1 and TRBJ1-1 gives the whole variable domain SAVISQKPSRDICQRGTSLTIQCQVDSQVTMMFWYRQQPGQSLTLIATANQGSEATYESGFVIDKFPISRPNLTFSTLTVSNMSPEDSSIYLCSVDWAGNTEAFFGQGTRLTVV.

This clone occurred many times. The CDR3 extends 3 residues past the end of the read, so its final part is completed from the germline J gene. This sequence joins TRBV5-6 and TRBJ1-3, with D perhaps TRBD1 (5 bases). The CDR3 length is 15 residues. The germline V and J ends were trimmed by 5 bases and 0 bases, with 12 bases remaining between them. Germline V CDR1 and CDR2: SGHDT, YYEEEE. The sequenced CDR3 bases are TGTGCCAGCAGGAGAATGACAGTCTCTGGAAACACC. It translates to CASRRMTVSGNT. The full CDR3 protein reads CASRRMTVSGNTIYF. The entire variable domain, with the rest obtained from reference TRBV5-6 and TRBJ1-3, is as follows: DAGVTQSPTHLIKTRGQQVTLRCSPKSGHDTVSWYQQALGQGPQFIFQYYEEEERQRGNFPDRFSGHQFPNYSSELNVNALLLGDSALYLCASRRMTVSGNTIYFGEGSWLTVV.

Comment on this clone: The read ends 3 residues shy of where the CDR3 ends; the end is completed using the germline J gene. The chain couples TRBV7-9 to TRBJ2-7, with a tentative D call TRBD1 (6 bases). The CDR3 extends over 13 amino acids. Germline V lookup: CDR1 SEHNR, CDR2 FQNEAQ (reference sequence). Partial CDR3 DNA: TGTTCCATCGACGTCAGGGGCTCCTACGAG. This sequence encodes CSIDVRGSYE. The entire CDR3 protein is CSIDVRGSYEQYF.

This clone was observed at least ten times. The CDR3 is cut off 3 residues early in the read; its end comes from the germline J gene. The gene calls are TRBV7-9 and TRBJ1-4, with a weak D call TRBD1 (6 bases). The germline gives CDR1 SEHNR, CDR2 FQNEAQ (reference sequence). This CDR3 region has 14 residues. Trimming stripped 4 bases from V and 6 bases from J, with 12 bases between. CDR3 DNA (partial): TGTGCCAGCAGCTCGACAGGAGGGGATGAAAAA. Protein: CASSSTGGDEK. The whole CDR3 protein is CASSSTGGDEKLFF.

In this sample, this clone turned up a few times. The read halts 3 residues ahead of the CDR3 end, with the missing end drawn from the germline J gene. The J gene is TRBJ2-7, the V gene TRBV19, with 7 bases identical to TRBD1. V shed 9 bases and J 4 bases; nucleotides not matched to a gene: 12. CDR3 length: 14 residues. Germline CDR1 and CDR2: LNHDA and SQIVND (reference sequence). The CDR3 sequence is CASASGTEFYEQYF. CDR3 DNA (partial): TGTGCCAGCGCATCCGGGACAGAGTTTTACGAG.

At least ten counts were recorded for this clone. The sequence runs out 3 residues before the end of the CDR3; the remainder is reconstructed from the germline J gene. This chain links TRBV10-3 with TRBJ2-1; TRBD2 is a possible D gene (6 bases). Trimming took off 4 bases at V and 7 bases at J, with 14 bases between the two ends. The CDR3 extends over 14 amino acids. Germline V lookup: CDR1 ENHRY, CDR2 SYGVKD. CDR3 region: CAISGTTRDNEQFF. The sequenced CDR3 bases are TGTGCCATCAGTGGGACTACTCGGGATAATGAG.

This clone showed up many times. The sequenced fragment ends 3 residues before the CDR3 boundary, so the rest is inferred from the germline J gene. The chain joins TRBV7-2 to TRBJ2-7, with D uncertain. Trimming stripped 5 bases from V and 0 bases from J, with 5 bases between. There are 12 residues in the CDR3. The germline V gene encodes CDR1 SGHTA and CDR2 FQGNSA. CDR3 sequence: CASSVISYEQYF. The DNA read from the CDR3 is TGTGCCAGCAGCGTTATCTCCTACGAG.

At least ten counts were recorded for this clone. Read data end 3 residues before the CDR3 end; the end is taken from the germline J gene. This chain connects TRBV4-1 to TRBJ2-3; possible D gene TRBD2, 6 bases. Germline values: CDR1 MGHRA, CDR2 YSYEKL. The CDR3 is 17 amino acids. The ends were cut back, 4 bases at V and 5 bases at J, with 22 bases in the middle. The CDR3 bases that were read are TGCGCCAGCAGCCTAACAGGTGGCCCAAGGAGGGGAGATACG. Translation: CASSLTGGPRRGDT. The entire CDR3 sequence reads CASSLTGGPRRGDTQYF.

This clone was observed at least ten times. With the read ending 3 residues before the CDR3 end, the germline J gene is used to fill in that end. This chain links TRBV7-2 with TRBJ1-6; 7 bases fit TRBD1. Germline-derived CDR1 and CDR2 are SGHTA and FQGNSA. The CDR3 spans 16 residues. The V segment lost 0 bases and the J segment 8 bases; nucleotides outside the gene matches: 7. CDR3 DNA (partial): TGTGCCAGCAGCTTAGCGGTGGGGCAGGGGGATTCACCC. Its translation: CASSLAVGQGDSP. The whole CDR3 reads CASSLAVGQGDSPLHF.

This clone was seen ten or more times. The CDR3 end falls 3 residues outside the read, so it is completed with the germline J gene. J is TRBJ1-2 and V is TRBV30, with D maybe TRBD1 (5 bases). CDR3 length equals 15 residues. The ends were cut back, 0 bases at V and 4 bases at J, with 15 bases in the middle. Germline assignment: CDR1 GTSNPN and CDR2 SVGIG (reference sequence). CDR3 bases read: TGTGCCTGGAGTGTGGGGGGAAGTGTTTCCTATGGC. Its protein product is CAWSVGGSVSYG. The whole CDR3 region reads CAWSVGGSVSYGYTF.

This clone was seen at least ten times. The DNA ends 3 residues before the CDR3 does, and the rest of the CDR3 is filled in from the germline J gene. V usage is TRBV7-2 and J usage is TRBJ2-3, with D unresolved. In germline, CDR1 is SGHTA, CDR2 FQGNSA. The CDR3 runs to 13 residues. V lost 5 bases and J 4 bases, leaving 10 bases between the germline ends. The CDR3 bases that were read are TGTGCCAGCAGCCTAACGCTTCCAGATACG. Protein product: CASSLTLPDT. The CDR3 in full is CASSLTLPDTQYF.

Partial CDR3 DNA: TGTGCCAGCAGTTCGCTACTAGCTGCCGAG. Its translation: CASSSLLAAE. The full-length CDR3 reads as CASSSLLAAEQYF. This rearrangement joins TRBV13 to TRBJ2-7; D is possibly TRBD2 (6 bases). Sequencing ends 3 residues short of the CDR3 end; the germline J gene provides the rest. In germline, CDR1 is PRHDT, CDR2 FYEKMQ (reference sequence). The CDR3 is 13 amino acids. Trimming pared 6 bases from V and 6 bases from J, leaving 15 bases between.

This clone was picked up many times. The CDR3 extends 3 residues past the end of the read, so its final part is completed from the germline J gene. The rearrangement uses TRBV7-2 and TRBJ2-7; 10 bases align to TRBD1. The CDR3 extends over 18 amino acids. V trimming: 0 bases; J trimming: 6 bases; junction bases outside the gene matches: 14. Germline-derived CDR1 and CDR2 are SGHTA and FQGNSA. The CDR3 loop is CASSLAGQGYLRYLEQYF. The covered CDR3 bases are TGTGCCAGCAGCTTAGCGGGACAGGGGTATCTAAGGTACCTCGAG.

The table lists this clone with many counts. The CDR3 end lies 3 residues beyond the end of the read and is filled in from the germline J gene. This chain connects TRBV18 to TRBJ2-2, with 8 bases identical to TRBD1. The CDR3 spans 15 residues. The V segment lost 1 base and the J segment 4 bases; nucleotides outside the gene matches: 2. Germline lookup yields CDR1 KGHSH and CDR2 LQKENI. The DNA read from the CDR3 is TGTGCCAGCTCACCACGCCAGGGGGCCACCGGGGAG. Its translation: CASSPRQGATGE. The full CDR3 is CASSPRQGATGELFF.

Ten or more counts support this clone. The CDR3 goes on 3 residues after the read ends, and that part is filled in from the germline J gene. This chain uses TRBV19 with TRBJ1-5; tentative D call: TRBD1 (5 bases). The CDR3 length is 14 residues. V was clipped by 1 base and J by 1 base, with 5 bases between them. Germline lookup yields CDR1 LNHDA and CDR2 SQIVND (reference sequence). CDR3 DNA (partial): TGTGCCAGTAGTATAGGACAGAGCAATCAGCCC. Its protein is CASSIGQSNQP. The CDR3 in its entirety is CASSIGQSNQPQHF.

In its sample, this clone was seen a few times. The CDR3 end falls 3 residues outside the read, so it is completed with the germline J gene. The rearrangement links TRBV6-4 to TRBJ1-2, with D possibly being TRBD1 (5 bases). The CDR3 contains 18 residues. V was shortened by 0 bases and J by 0 bases, with 17 bases between the two germline ends. Germline CDR1 is MRHNA and CDR2 is SNTAGT. This CDR3 reads CASSDSRGPSPTNYGYTF. The covered CDR3 bases are TGTGCCAGCAGTGACTCGAGGGGCCCATCCCCAACTAACTATGGC.

This clone was recorded many times. The junction departs from the called germline gene at one end, perhaps through a read error. The read falls 3 residues short of the CDR3 end, and the missing part is taken from the germline J gene. The chain couples TRBV20-1 to TRBJ2-1, with TRBD1 as a possible D gene (6 bases). CDR1 and CDR2 (germline): DFQATT, SNEGSKA (reference sequence). CDR3 length equals 15 residues. The CDR3 sequence is CNARTTGFFDNEQFF. The sequenced part of the CDR3 DNA is TGCAATGCTAGAACTACAGGGTTCTTCGACAATGAG.